These 20 T cell receptor beta chains were all obtained from the same sample, sequenced in a study of OX40 agonist ivuxolimab in advanced cancers. Only in-frame clones appear in the TCRdb table, and some are missing; sequencing was by immunoSEQ multiplex PCR. Of some 23,000 clones listed, around 79% are singletons. This specimen was CD4+ or CD8+ T cells sorted from blood, taken in a trial of the OX40 agonist ivuxolimab. The receptors shown here come from an adult with an advanced solid tumor such as melanoma, head and neck, liver or kidney cancer.

The rearrangement joins TRBV6-1 to TRBJ1-6, with a possible D match to TRBD1 (5 bases). This CDR3 has 14 residues. Germline V gene sequence: CDR1 MNHNS, CDR2 SASEGT. Trimming pared 10 bases from V and 7 bases from J, leaving 17 bases between. CDR3 DNA: TGTGCCACCCAAGACAGACCCAGAAATTCACCCCTCCACTTT. As protein: CATQDRPRNSPLHF.

This chain connects TRBV4-2 to TRBJ1-2; D unclear. V lost 0 bases to trimming and J lost 4 bases, with 9 bases between them. The CDR3 contains 14 residues. In germline, CDR1 is LGHNA, CDR2 YNFKEQ. CDR3 DNA sequence: TGTGCCAGCAGCCAAGATAAAGGGAGCTATGGCTACACCTTC. This codes for CASSQDKGSYGYTF.

The chain combines TRBV28 with TRBJ1-1; the D is unclear. The germline gives CDR1 MDHEN, CDR2 SYDVKM. The CDR3 contains 14 residues. V lost 9 bases and J 0 bases, leaving 14 bases between the germline ends. The CDR3 spells CASEPVGMNTEAFF. The CDR3 DNA follows: TGTGCCAGTGAGCCAGTGGGAATGAACACTGAAGCTTTCTTT.

The rearrangement joins TRBV10-3 to TRBJ2-6; D perhaps matches TRBD2 (5 bases). This CDR3 contains 15 residues. CDR1 and CDR2 from the germline V gene are ENHRY and SYGVKD. Trimming removed 2 bases at V and 0 bases at J, with 5 bases between. As DNA, the CDR3 is TGTGCCATCAGTGAGGCGGGCTCTGGGGCCAACGTCCTGACTTTC. The encoded protein is CAISEAGSGANVLTF.

The V gene is TRBV10-3, the J gene TRBJ1-4; TRBD1 agrees at 8 bases. V was pared by 3 bases and J by 7 bases, with 7 bases of the junction left unmatched. Germline V gives CDR1 ENHRY, CDR2 SYGVKD. This CDR3 is 15 amino acids long. The CDR3 here is CAISDPDRGREKLFF. The CDR3 bases are TGTGCCATCAGTGATCCCGACAGGGGTCGTGAAAAACTGTTTTTT.

Remarks on this clone: The junction and the germline gene differ at one end; a read error may be behind it. The sample holds other DNA sequences that translate to the same CDR3. The chain uses TRBV4-2 and TRBJ2-5; the match to TRBD2 covers 12 bases. The V gene's germline CDR1 is LGHNA and CDR2 YNFKEQ. The CDR3 runs to 18 residues. CDR3 DNA: TGTGCCAGCAGTCAAGATCTAGCGGGGGGGCGGAACCAAGAGACCCAGTACTTC. It is translated as CASSQDLAGGRNQETQYF.

V gene TRBV30 combines with J gene TRBJ2-5; D is possibly TRBD1 (5 bases). The J call may be incorrect, as the DNA end agrees better with TRBJ2-7. The CDR3 length is 13 residues. From germline, CDR1 is GTSNPN and CDR2 SVGIG (reference sequence). In DNA form, the CDR3 reads TGTGCCTGGAGCGTCGACAGTACCTACGAGCAGTACTTC. This sequence encodes CAWSVDSTYEQYF.

The chain is built from TRBV19 and TRBJ1-5; possible D gene TRBD1, 6 bases. The CDR3 has 13 amino acids. Looked up from germline, CDR1 is LNHDA and CDR2 is SQIVND (reference sequence). Trimming took 5 bases from V and 7 from J, leaving 12 bases between them. The CDR3 nucleotides read TGTGCCAGTAGTTCAACCAGGGGCCAGCCCCAGCATTTT. Its protein is CASSSTRGQPQHF.

The chain joins TRBV15 to TRBJ2-4, with 11 bases that match TRBD2. Germline lookup yields CDR1 LNHNV and CDR2 YYDKDF (reference sequence). The V and J ends lost 5 bases and 0 bases, in that order; junction bases with no gene match: 12. This CDR3 spans 19 amino acids. The chain's CDR3 is CATSRKAGLAELAKNIQYF. CDR3 DNA sequence: TGTGCCACCAGCCGTAAGGCGGGACTAGCGGAATTAGCCAAAAACATTCAGTACTTC.

The V and J genes are TRBV15 and TRBJ2-3, with 11 bases aligning to TRBD2. The germline V gene has CDR1 LNHNV and CDR2 YYDKDF (reference sequence). The CDR3 sequence is 16 residues long. The V gene end was trimmed by 2 bases and the J gene end by 5 bases; junction bases not matched to a gene: 6. The CDR3 loop reads CATSRSKTSGEDTQYF. Written as DNA, the CDR3 is TGTGCCACCAGCAGATCCAAGACTAGCGGGGAAGATACGCAGTATTTT.

The rearrangement links TRBV10-3 to TRBJ1-5; no reliable D call. This CDR3 is 13 amino acids long. The germline V and J ends were trimmed by 11 bases and 6 bases, with 17 bases remaining between them. The germline gives CDR1 ENHRY, CDR2 SYGVKD. This CDR3 is CAVGGREAQPQHF. For the CDR3, the DNA is TGTGCCGTGGGAGGGCGGGAGGCTCAGCCCCAGCATTTT.

The chain joins TRBV9 to TRBJ2-1; perhaps TRBD2 as D (6 bases). Germline V gene data show CDR1 as SGDLS and CDR2 as YYNGEE. V lost 0 bases, J lost 6 bases, and 10 bases lay in between. The CDR3 is 14 amino acids. The CDR3 bases are TGTGCCAGCAGCGTAGATAGCGGAGTCAATGAGCAGTTCTTC. It yields the protein CASSVDSGVNEQFF.

The rearrangement joins TRBV5-1 to TRBJ2-3; unclear D gene. The CDR3 covers 17 residues. Trimming took off 3 bases at V and 6 bases at J, with 23 bases between the two ends. CDR1 and CDR2 (germline): SGHRS, YFSETQ. The CDR3 loop reads CASSSEVTGPLRDTQYF. Written as DNA, the CDR3 is TGCGCCAGCAGCTCTGAAGTCACCGGGCCCTTAAGGGATACGCAGTATTTT.

The gene calls are TRBV5-1 and TRBJ1-4; TRBD1 might be the D (5 bases). Per the germline V gene, CDR1 is SGHRS and CDR2 is YFSETQ. Trimming took off 5 bases at V and 3 bases at J, with 17 bases between the two ends. The CDR3 extends over 16 amino acids. The chain's CDR3 is CASRFGESGPNEKLFF. DNA for the CDR3: TGCGCCAGCAGATTTGGGGAGTCGGGGCCTAATGAAAAACTGTTTTTT.

This chain connects TRBV28 to TRBJ2-7; TRBD1 matches at 8 bases. Germline CDR1 and CDR2: MDHEN and SYDVKM. V was pared by 6 bases and J by 4 bases, with 8 bases of the junction left unmatched. The CDR3 contains 14 residues. CDR3 loop: CASSLTGVGYEQYF. CDR3 sequence (DNA): TGTGCCAGCAGCTTGACAGGGGTTGGTTACGAGCAGTACTTC.

The chain links TRBV11-2 to TRBJ1-2; TRBD1 matches 7 bases. The CDR3 spans 19 residues. Unmatched junction bases numbered 18, after V lost 0 bases and J lost 5 bases. CDR1 is SGHAT and CDR2 is FQNNGV in the germline V gene. The CDR3 DNA is TGTGCCAGCAGCTTAGACCGACACGCCCGACAGGGTATTAGGTATGGCTACACCTTC. This sequence encodes CASSLDRHARQGIRYGYTF.

The V and J genes are TRBV5-1 and TRBJ1-2, with D tentatively TRBD1 (6 bases). Germline CDR1 is SGHRS and CDR2 is YFSETQ. The V and J ends lost 2 bases and 8 bases respectively, with 10 bases between them. The CDR3 spans 12 residues. The CDR3 nucleotides read TGCGCCAGCAGCTTCGGGGGGCTGGGCTACACCTTC. Translating gives CASSFGGLGYTF.

This clone was counted once. The chain combines TRBV6-5 with TRBJ1-5, with D possibly matching TRBD1 (6 bases). V gave up 0 bases and J gave up 7 bases, with 16 bases separating them. The V gene's germline CDR1 is MNHEY and CDR2 SVGAGI. The CDR3 runs 16 residues. The DNA for the CDR3 is TGTGCCAGCAGTTACTCGAGAGGGGGGGATCTACAGCCCCAGCATTTT. This translates into CASSYSRGGDLQPQHF.

The chain recombines TRBV5-1 with TRBJ2-2; maybe TRBD2 (6 bases). V was trimmed by 1 base and J by 4 bases, leaving 8 bases between them. This CDR3 spans 14 amino acids. CDR1 and CDR2 (germline): SGHRS, YFSETQ. The DNA of the CDR3 is TGCGCCAGCAGCTTGTCCGGGAGCACCGGGGAGCTGTTTTTT. It is translated as CASSLSGSTGELFF.

This rearrangement joins TRBV5-8 to TRBJ2-7; 7 bases match TRBD1. V shed 4 bases and J 7 bases; nucleotides not matched to a gene: 14. CDR1 and CDR2 from the germline V gene are SGHTS and YDEGEE. The CDR3 has 15 residues. For the CDR3, the DNA is TGTGCCAGCAGCCCCCTGACAGGGTATTCATGGGAGCAGTACTTC. This encodes CASSPLTGYSWEQYF.